The entry below describes one T cell receptor beta chain. Germline values: CDR1 SGHNT, CDR2 YYREEE (reference sequence). CDR3 length equals 13 residues. Trimming shortened V by 3 bases and J by 0 bases, and 6 bases separated the two germline ends. The sample comes from a study of cytomegalovirus exposure and HLA in healthy donors. Study-level information: Of some 410 genotyped donors, around 86% grouped in the Caucasian-associated ancestry cluster.

PCR was performed using 60 Vbeta and 13 Jbeta primers. Authors' processing steps: Counted up in a later analysis, unique TCR beta chains came to about 80 million, with around 10 million shared. Sequencing was performed with immunoSEQ multiplex PCR; in TCRdb, only in-frame clones are kept and a portion is missing. V and J calls and clone size are copied from that table; D and trimming were computed from the DNA. This table holds roughly 230,000 clones, roughly 73% found once. The source material was PBMCs. The chain is built from TRBV5-4 and TRBJ1-1, with D possibly matching TRBD1 (6 bases). This clonotype was obtained from a boy between 10 and 17 years old in good health and CMV-seronegative. The CDR3 reads CASSYRVNTEAFF. For the CDR3, the DNA is TGTGCCAGCAGCTACAGGGTGAACACTGAAGCTTTCTTT.